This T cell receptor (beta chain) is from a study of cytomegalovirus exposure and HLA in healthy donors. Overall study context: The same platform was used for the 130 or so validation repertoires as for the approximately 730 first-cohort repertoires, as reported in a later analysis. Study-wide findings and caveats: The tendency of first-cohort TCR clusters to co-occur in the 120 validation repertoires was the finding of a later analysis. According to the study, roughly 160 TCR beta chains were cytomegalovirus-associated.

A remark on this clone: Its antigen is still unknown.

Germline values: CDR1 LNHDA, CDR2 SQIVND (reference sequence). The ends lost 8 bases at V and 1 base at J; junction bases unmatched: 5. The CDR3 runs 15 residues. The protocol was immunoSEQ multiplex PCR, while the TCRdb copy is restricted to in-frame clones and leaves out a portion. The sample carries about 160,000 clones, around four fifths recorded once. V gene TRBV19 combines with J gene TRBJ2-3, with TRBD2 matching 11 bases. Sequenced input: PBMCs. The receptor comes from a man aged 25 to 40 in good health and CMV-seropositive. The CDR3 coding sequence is TGTGCCAGTTCCAGACTAGCGGGGCGCACAGATACGCAGTATTTT. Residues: CASSRLAGRTDTQYF. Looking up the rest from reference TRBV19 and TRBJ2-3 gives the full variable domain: DGGITQSPKYLFRKEGQNVTLSCEQNLNHDAMYWYRQDPGQGLRLIYYSQIVNDFQKGDIAEGYSVSREKKESFPLTVTSAQKNPTAFYLCASSRLAGRTDTQYFGPGTRLTVL.